The 4 T cell receptor beta chains given below trace back to one sample, sequenced in a study of cytomegalovirus exposure and HLA in healthy donors. TCRdb keeps only in-frame clones here, not all; method: immunoSEQ multiplex PCR. The table has 120,000 or so clones, 70% to 90% seen once. The specimen sequenced was PBMCs. Every receptor here comes from a woman under 30 in good health and CMV-seronegative.

The CDR3 DNA sequence: TGTGCCAGCAGCTTCACCTCGGGGGGCCGGACGAGCACCGGGGAGCTGTTTTTT. The encoded protein is CASSFTSGGRTSTGELFF. This chain uses TRBV9 with TRBJ2-2, with TRBD2 as a possible D gene (7 bases). This CDR3 spans 18 amino acids. Trimming took off 4 bases at V and 4 bases at J, with 23 bases between the two ends. Germline CDR1 is SGDLS and CDR2 is YYNGEE.

The J gene is TRBJ2-7, the V gene TRBV5-1, with 8 bases aligning to TRBD2. After removal of 3 bases from V and 2 bases from J, the junction contained 10 bases not matched to a gene. From germline, CDR1 is SGHRS and CDR2 YFSETQ. The CDR3 runs to 16 residues. CDR3 region: CASSYRQAGEPYEQYF. The DNA of the CDR3 is TGCGCCAGCAGCTACCGACAAGCGGGGGAGCCCTACGAGCAGTACTTC.

Here the CDR3 reads CASSSSGTDYGYTF. The CDR3 nucleotides are TGCGCCAGCAGTAGCTCCGGGACAGACTATGGCTACACCTTC. The chain links TRBV4-1 to TRBJ1-2, with TRBD1 matching over 7 bases. The CDR3 is 14 amino acids. Germline V CDR1 and CDR2: MGHRA, YSYEKL. With V trimmed by 6 bases and J by 3 bases, 7 bases remained unmatched.

Worth noting for this clone: Compared with germline, one end of the junction differs, possibly owing to a read error. The chain uses TRBV28 and TRBJ2-4, with D possibly being TRBD1 (5 bases). The germline V gene encodes CDR1 MDHEN and CDR2 SYDVKM. CDR3 length: 11 amino acids. CDR3 region: CASSLRGSLHF. In nucleotides, the CDR3 is TGTGCCAGCAGTCTAAGGGGTAGCTTGCACTTC. Filled out from reference TRBV28 and TRBJ2-4, the complete variable domain reads DVKVTQSSRYLVKRTGEKVFLECVQDMDHENMFWYRQDPGLGLRLIYFSYDVKMKEKGDIPEGYSVSREKKERFSLILESASTNQTSMYLCASSLRGSLHFGAGTRLSVL.